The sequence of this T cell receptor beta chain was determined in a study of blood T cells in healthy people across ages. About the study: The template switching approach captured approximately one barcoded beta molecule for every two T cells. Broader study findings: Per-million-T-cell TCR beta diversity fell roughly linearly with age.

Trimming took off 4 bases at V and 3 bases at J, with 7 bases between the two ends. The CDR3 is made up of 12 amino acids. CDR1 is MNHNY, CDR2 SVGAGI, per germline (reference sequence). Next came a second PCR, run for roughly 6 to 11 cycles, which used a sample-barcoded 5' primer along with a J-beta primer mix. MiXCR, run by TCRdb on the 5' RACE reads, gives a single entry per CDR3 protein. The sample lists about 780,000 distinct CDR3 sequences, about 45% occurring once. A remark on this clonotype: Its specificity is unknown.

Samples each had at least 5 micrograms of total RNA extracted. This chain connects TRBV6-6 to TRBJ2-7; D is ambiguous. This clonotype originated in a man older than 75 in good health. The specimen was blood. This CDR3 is CASSSQLYEQYF. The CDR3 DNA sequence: TGTGCCAGCAGTTCACAACTCTACGAGCAGTACTTC.